Below, 15 T cell receptor beta chains from the same sample are listed, as sequenced in a study of brain T cells in children with intractable seizures. Documented time point: blood from clinic visit 5 months post-surgery; TSC patient then seizure free. Here immunoSEQ multiplex PCR was the method, and the copy in TCRdb shows in-frame clones only, minus some. The table lists hundreds of thousands of clones, over 90% of them singletons, with roughly 5.7% in the top ten. The starting material was peripheral blood, obtained about 5 months after surgery. The source of these receptors is a boy under two years old with tuberous sclerosis and intractable seizures.

The CDR3 region has the DNA TGTGCCAGCTCACGCAACACAGATACGCAGTATTTT. This translates into CASSRNTDTQYF. The chain has TRBV18 and TRBJ2-3, with unresolved D. The CDR3 sequence is 12 residues long. V dropped 4 bases and J dropped 2 bases, with 4 bases sitting between them. Germline lookup yields CDR1 KGHSH and CDR2 LQKENI.

J is TRBJ1-2 and V is TRBV6-1, with D possibly TRBD1 on 6 matching bases. Trimming removed 2 bases from V and 4 bases from J, with 8 bases in between. Looked up from germline, CDR1 is MNHNS and CDR2 is SASEGT. This CDR3 contains 13 residues. DNA for the CDR3: TGTGCCAGCAGTGAAAGGACAGTCTATGGCTACACCTTC. This sequence encodes CASSERTVYGYTF.

This chain connects TRBV27 to TRBJ1-3, with D possibly being TRBD1 (5 bases). The germline V and J ends were trimmed by 2 bases and 0 bases, with 14 bases remaining between them. CDR3 length: 17 residues. The germline gives CDR1 MNHEY, CDR2 SMNVEV (reference sequence). The CDR3 nucleotides read TGTGCCAGCAGTTTAAGGGGTCCGGGACTCTCTGGAAACACCATATATTTT. It encodes CASSLRGPGLSGNTIYF.

The CDR3 region has the DNA TGTGCCAGTAGAGTACAGCCCCGGTGGACCGGGGAGCTGTTTTTT. It translates to CASRVQPRWTGELFF. The chain combines TRBV19 with TRBJ2-2, with D hard to call. CDR1 is LNHDA, CDR2 SQIVND, per germline (reference sequence). Trimming left V 6 bases short and J 5 bases short, with 16 bases between. CDR3 length equals 15 residues.

The rearrangement links TRBV4-1 to TRBJ1-4; no reliable D call. From germline, CDR1 is MGHRA and CDR2 YSYEKL. Trimming took off 4 bases at V and 4 bases at J, with 25 bases between the two ends. The CDR3 has 19 residues. The CDR3 sequence: CASSRVMAGGGVVNEKLFF. CDR3 bases: TGCGCCAGCAGCCGGGTGATGGCAGGAGGCGGGGTGGTTAATGAAAAACTGTTTTTT.

This clone has only one observation. The chain is built from TRBV9 and TRBJ1-2, with D possibly matching TRBD1 (5 bases). CDR3 length: 14 amino acids. Trimming removed 0 bases at V and 3 bases at J, with 9 bases between. CDR1 and CDR2 (germline): SGDLS, YYNGEE. CDR3 DNA sequence: TGTGCCAGCAGCGTAGCCAGGGATCACTATGGCTACACCTTC. Its protein is CASSVARDHYGYTF.

This chain uses TRBV27 with TRBJ2-7; 10 bases match TRBD2. The CDR3 spans 15 residues. Germline assignment: CDR1 MNHEY and CDR2 SMNVEV (reference sequence). V trimming: 3 bases; J trimming: 2 bases; junction bases outside the gene matches: 4. The CDR3 protein is CASSLSSGGPYEQYF. The CDR3 coding sequence is TGTGCCAGCAGTTTGTCTAGCGGGGGACCCTACGAGCAGTACTTC.

The rearrangement uses TRBV5-4 and TRBJ2-7; TRBD2 aligns across 11 bases. The CDR3 runs 15 residues. Trimming cost V 2 bases and J 6 bases; bases outside gene matches: 7. Germline assignment: CDR1 SGHNT and CDR2 YYREEE (reference sequence). The CDR3 DNA follows: TGTGCCAGCAGCTTTAAACTAGCGGGAGCGGGCGAGCAGTACTTC. This translates into CASSFKLAGAGEQYF.

The chain is built from TRBV7-6 and TRBJ2-5; TRBD2 matches at 8 bases. The CDR3 is made up of 14 amino acids. Germline lookup yields CDR1 SGHVS and CDR2 FNYEAQ. V lost 5 bases and J lost 4; bases outside the gene matches: 6. The CDR3 protein is CASSQQGLVETQYF. CDR3 DNA sequence: TGTGCCAGCAGCCAGCAGGGACTAGTAGAGACCCAGTACTTC.

The V and J genes are TRBV3-1 (or the pseudogene TRBV3-2) and TRBJ2-3; D perhaps matches TRBD2 (7 bases). V was cut by 0 bases and J by 6 bases, with 13 bases left in between. The CDR3 is 15 residues long. Germline V lookup: CDR1 LGHDT, CDR2 YNNKEL (reference sequence). The CDR3 nucleotides are TGTGCCAGCAGCCAAGACAGGGGAGGGTCGGATACGCAGTATTTT. Residues: CASSQDRGGSDTQYF.

The V gene is TRBV7-8, the J gene TRBJ2-2; D gene uncertain. The V gene lost 5 bases and the J gene lost 4 bases, with 17 bases spanning the gap. Germline V gene sequence: CDR1 SGHVS, CDR2 FQNEAQ. The CDR3 contains 16 residues. In DNA, the CDR3 is TGTGCCAGCAGCCCTCTCGCAGCGACGCCCACCGGGGAGCTGTTTTTT. This encodes CASSPLAATPTGELFF.

CDR3 DNA sequence: TGTGCCAGCAGCTCCGAACCCGGGCCTACCTACGAGCAGTACTTC. Translation: CASSSEPGPTYEQYF. The chain carries TRBV3-1 (or the pseudogene TRBV3-2) and TRBJ2-7; D unresolved. V lost 5 bases, J lost 2 bases, and 16 bases lay in between. The CDR3 runs to 15 residues. CDR1 and CDR2 (germline): LGHDT, YNNKEL (reference sequence).

This clone was detected once. The rearrangement links TRBV7-6 to TRBJ1-1; no clear D. This CDR3 has 14 residues. The V end lost 0 bases, the J end lost 4 bases, and 9 bases lay between the germline ends. Germline CDR1 is SGHVS and CDR2 is FNYEAQ. CDR3 nucleotides: TGTGCCAGCAGCTTAGCAGGGTTATCCACTGAAGCTTTCTTT. Its translation: CASSLAGLSTEAFF.

The chain joins TRBV6-1 to TRBJ2-7; the match to TRBD2 covers 7 bases. Germline loops: CDR1 MNHNS, CDR2 SASEGT. This CDR3 comprises 15 residues. The V segment lost 2 bases and the J segment 3 bases; nucleotides outside the gene matches: 7. The CDR3 spells CASSENVSGYYEQYF. Written as DNA, the CDR3 is TGTGCCAGCAGTGAAAATGTTAGCGGGTACTACGAGCAGTACTTC.

The chain is built from TRBV7-9 and TRBJ1-1; D ambiguous. The CDR3 has 16 amino acids. CDR1 and CDR2 from the germline V gene are SEHNR and FQNEAQ (reference sequence). The V gene lost 5 bases and the J gene lost 0 bases, with 16 bases spanning the gap. This CDR3 is CASSPPIMSMNTEAFF. The CDR3 nucleotides are TGTGCCAGCAGCCCACCCATAATGAGCATGAACACTGAAGCTTTCTTT. Full variable domain (remainder filled in from reference TRBV7-9 and TRBJ1-1): DTGVSQNPRHKITKRGQNVTFRCDPISEHNRLYWYRQTLGQGPEFLTYFQNEAQLEKSRLLSDRFSAERPKGSFSTLEIQRTEQGDSAMYLCASSPPIMSMNTEAFFGQGTRLTVV.